One sample yielded the 2 T cell receptor beta chains listed below, sequenced in a study of cytomegalovirus exposure and HLA in healthy donors. PCR was performed using 60 Vbeta and 13 Jbeta primers. Measured with immunoSEQ multiplex PCR; TCRdb has only the in-frame clones, and not every one. The sample includes 250,000 to 300,000 clones, over 90% of them seen just once. Source material: PBMCs. The source of these receptors is a girl aged 2 to 9 in good health and CMV-seronegative.

The CDR3 DNA reads as TGTGCCAGCAGTTACGCCCTCCCCGGGAGGGGCTACGAGCAGTACTTC. Its translation is CASSYALPGRGYEQYF. The chain combines TRBV6-6 with TRBJ2-7, with TRBD2 identical over 8 bases. The V segment lost 2 bases and the J segment 3 bases; nucleotides outside the gene matches: 9. CDR1 MNHNY and CDR2 SVGAGI come from the germline V gene (reference sequence). The CDR3 loop spans 16 amino acids.

The chain couples TRBV2 to TRBJ1-1, with D maybe TRBD1 (6 bases). The CDR3 has 13 residues. The germline V and J ends were trimmed by 1 base and 7 bases, with 10 bases remaining between them. Per the germline V gene, CDR1 is SNHLY and CDR2 is FYNNEI. The CDR3 spells CASSEVTGFEAFF. DNA for the CDR3: TGTGCCAGCAGTGAAGTTACAGGGTTTGAAGCTTTCTTT.